The clone carrying this T cell receptor beta chain appeared a few times. Its antigen is still unknown. TCR alpha and beta CDR3 regions were amplified from RNA using iRepertoire nested multiplex PCR. TCRdb re-called the multiplex PCR reads with MiXCR, one entry per CDR3 protein. The sample shows 300,000 to 450,000 distinct CDR3 sequences, 41% of them seen only once. This entry comes from a study of glioma-infiltrating T cells. Study-level points and caveats: CDR3 overlap between tissue and blood was very small. Signature shared blood CDR3 motifs were enriched in low-divergence and depleted in high-divergence patients.

The CDR3 runs 13 residues. The V end lost 3 bases, the J end lost 4 bases, and 13 bases lay between the germline ends. The germline CDR1 and CDR2 sequences are DFQATT and SNEGSKA (reference sequence). Sequencing was performed on glioma tissue, nonneoplastic brain tissue, or PBMCs (not recorded which). The source is a human donor with low-grade glioma or glioblastoma, undergoing nonglioma brain surgery, or in good health (not recorded which). The chain has TRBV20-1 and TRBJ2-7, with D perhaps TRBD1 (6 bases). CDR3 in amino acids: CSASVNRVYEQYF. The CDR3 nucleotides are TGCAGTGCTAGTGTCAACAGGGTTTACGAGCAGTACTTC.